What follows is one TCR beta chain and its context. This table comes from immunoSEQ multiplex PCR, and its TCRdb copy is limited to in-frame clones, with some not included. The table has 1.4 million to 1.5 million clones, over 95% seen once. Subsets obtained from CD4+ cells comprised CD45RA+ naive and CD45RA-negative memory cells. The data derive from a study of shared clonotypes between healthy human individuals. Sequenced: naive CD4+ T cells sorted from blood. The subset is: CD45RA+ positively selected. The source is a man younger than 45 in good health.

CDR3 in amino acids: CASIKRGGGYGYTF. The DNA for the CDR3 is TGTGCCAGCATAAAAAGGGGGGGTGGCTATGGCTACACCTTC. The chain links TRBV5-4 to TRBJ1-2, with a weak D call TRBD1 (6 bases). Looked up from germline, CDR1 is SGHNT and CDR2 is YYREEE (reference sequence). Trimming took 6 bases from V and 4 from J, leaving 16 bases between them. This CDR3 has 14 residues.